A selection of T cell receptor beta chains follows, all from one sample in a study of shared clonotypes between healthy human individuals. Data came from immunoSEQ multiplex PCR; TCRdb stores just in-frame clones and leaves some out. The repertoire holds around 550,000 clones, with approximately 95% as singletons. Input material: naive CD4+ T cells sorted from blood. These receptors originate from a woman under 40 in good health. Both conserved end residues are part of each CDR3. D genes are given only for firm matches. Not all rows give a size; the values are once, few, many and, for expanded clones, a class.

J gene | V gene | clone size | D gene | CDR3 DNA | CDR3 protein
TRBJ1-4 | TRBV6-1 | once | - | TGTGCCAGCAGTGGATCGACGGCCGCAAATGAAAAACTGTTTTTT | CASSGSTAANEKLFF
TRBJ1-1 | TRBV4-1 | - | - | TGCGCCAGCAGCCGCCTTCAGGGAGAGGACACTGAAGCTTTCTTT | CASSRLQGEDTEAFF
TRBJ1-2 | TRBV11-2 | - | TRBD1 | TGTGCCAGCAGCTTTGTTACAGGGACAGCTAACTATGGCTACACCTTC | CASSFVTGTANYGYTF
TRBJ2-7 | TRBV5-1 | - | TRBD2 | TGCGCCAGCAGCGTGACTAGCGGGAGCTCCTACGAGCAGTACTTC | CASSVTSGSSYEQYF
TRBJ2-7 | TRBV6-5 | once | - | TGTGCCAGCAGTTACTCGTTAGGAGAGCAGTACTTC | CASSYSLGEQYF
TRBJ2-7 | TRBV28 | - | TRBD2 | TGTGCCAGCAGTTTGCAAGCGGGAGGCTACGAGCAGTACTTC | CASSLQAGGYEQYF
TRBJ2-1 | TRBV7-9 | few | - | TGTGCCAGCAGCTTAGCGTTGAGCTCCTACAATGAGCAGTTCTTC | CASSLALSSYNEQFF
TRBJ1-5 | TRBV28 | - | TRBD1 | TGTGCCAGCAGTGAGGGAGGGGGCCATCAGCCCCAGCATTTT | CASSEGGGHQPQHF
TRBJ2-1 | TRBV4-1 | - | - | TGCGCCAGTGCGGACTTTACTGAGCAGTTCTTC | CASADFTEQFF
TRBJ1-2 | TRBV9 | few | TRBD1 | TGTGCCAGCAGCGGGCCTCGGGGACAGGGTTATGGCTACACCTTC | CASSGPRGQGYGYTF
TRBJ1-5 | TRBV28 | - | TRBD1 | TGTGCCAGCAGTCTGTCCCGGGACAGTATCCAGCCCCAGCATTTT | CASSLSRDSIQPQHF
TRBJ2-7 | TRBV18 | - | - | TGTGCCAGCTCACTACGGAGGGGTGACGAGCAGTACTTC | CASSLRRGDEQYF
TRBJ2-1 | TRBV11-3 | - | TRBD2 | TGTGCCAGCAGTCCACTAGCGGGGGAGAGCTCCTACAATGAGCAGTTCTTC | CASSPLAGESSYNEQFF
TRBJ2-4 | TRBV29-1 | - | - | TGCAGCGTTGTGTCGGGATCGGACATTCAGTACTTC | CSVVSGSDIQYF
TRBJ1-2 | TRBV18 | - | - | TGTGCCAGCTCACCACCAGGGACGGGGAACTATGGCTACACCTTC | CASSPPGTGNYGYTF
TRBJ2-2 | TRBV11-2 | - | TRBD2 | TGTGCCAGCAGCCAAACTAGCGGGCGGAACACCGGGGAGCTGTTTTTT | CASSQTSGRNTGELFF
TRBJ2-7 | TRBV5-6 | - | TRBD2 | TGTGCCAGCAGCCAGGGACTAGCGGGAACCTACGAGCAGTACTTC | CASSQGLAGTYEQYF
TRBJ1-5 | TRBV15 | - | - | TGTGCCACCAGCAGACCCCTTAAGGGAGGGGCTCAGCCCCAGCATTTT | CATSRPLKGGAQPQHF
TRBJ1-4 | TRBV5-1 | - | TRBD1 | TGCGCCAGCAGCTTTGGACAGGGGAGCGAAAAACTGTTTTTT | CASSFGQGSEKLFF
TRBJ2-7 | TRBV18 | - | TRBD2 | TGTGCCAGCTCACCAACTAGCGGGAGGGCCTACGAGCAGTACTTC | CASSPTSGRAYEQYF
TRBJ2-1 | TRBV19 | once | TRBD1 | TGTGCCAGTAGCCCTCTGACAGGGTTGGAGCAGTTCTTC | CASSPLTGLEQFF
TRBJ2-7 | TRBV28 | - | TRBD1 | TGTGCCAGCAGCCCATTAGTGGACAGGGGAAACGAGCAGTACTTC | CASSPLVDRGNEQYF